The T cell receptor beta chain described here comes from a study of T-cell reconstitution after alpha-beta-depleted transplantation in children. Preparation of the TCRbeta library was carried out with unique molecular identifiers. TCRdb independently ran MiXCR on the PCR reads; one entry per CDR3 protein. The table has 600,000 to 700,000 distinct CDR3 sequences, about 12% seen once. This clonotype was detected only a few times. Antigen unknown. Per germline, CDR1 SGHDN and CDR2 FVKESK. The CDR3 is made up of 16 amino acids. Trimming removed 1 base from V and 1 base from J, with 12 bases in between. General study findings and limits: Once a year had passed after transplant, T-cell counts and diversity came mostly from newly produced T cells. Some patients showed high day-60 TCRbeta diversity, which derived from surviving recipient T cells and thymic progenitors. Expanded graft clones, several hundred of them, were reportedly the source of alpha-beta T cells about two months after transplant.

This TCR was recovered from a girl aged 2-10 years with congenital amegakaryocytic thrombocytopenia, due to receive a stem cell transplant. The V gene is TRBV14, the J gene TRBJ2-3; maybe TRBD2 (6 bases). Sequencing used PBMCs, obtained before TCRalphabeta/CD19-depleted stem cell transplant. The DNA of the CDR3 is TGTGCCAGCAGCCAAGCGACTAGTTGGGGCACAGATACGCAGTATTTT. Amino acid sequence: CASSQATSWGTDTQYF.